These T cell receptor beta chains were read from a single sample in a study of patients and donors after allogeneic stem cell transplantation. Each CDR3 protein gets one entry after TCRdb re-called the RT-PCR reads with MiXCR. Of more than 850,000 distinct CDR3 sequences in the sample, 15% to 20% were seen once. The sample comprised blood, either unsorted or a sorted T cell fraction (not recorded which). These receptors came from a human donor who was either an allogeneic HSCT recipient or a stem cell or donor lymphocyte infusion donor (not recorded which). It is not recorded whose cells these are; they may come from a transplant donor. Both conserved end residues are part of each CDR3. The D gene is left open where the match is weak. Rows may omit the clone size; those that give it use once, few, many or a size class.

size	V	J	D	CDR3	DNA
few	TRBV15	TRBJ2-6	NA	CATSRDGRTSGANVLTF	TGTGCCACCAGCAGGGACGGACGGACCTCTGGGGCCAACGTCCTGACTTTC
NA	TRBV4-2	TRBJ2-5	TRBD2	CASSQGGLLAGAKETQYF	TGTGCCAGCAGCCAAGGAGGATTGCTAGCGGGGGCAAAAGAGACCCAGTACTTC
NA	TRBV20-1	TRBJ2-1	TRBD2	CSARVRLAGLSEQFF	TGCAGTGCTAGAGTTAGACTAGCGGGGCTTAGCGAGCAGTTCTTC
NA	TRBV10-3	TRBJ1-2	NA	CAISVEGAGYTF	TGTGCCATCAGTGTCGAGGGAGCTGGCTACACCTTC
NA	TRBV7-9	TRBJ1-1	NA	CASSSKGKNTEAFF	TGTGCCAGCAGCTCTAAAGGGAAGAACACTGAAGCTTTCTTT
NA	TRBV12-5	TRBJ2-7	TRBD2	CASRLAGAWDEQYF	TGTGCTAGTAGACTAGCGGGCGCCTGGGACGAGCAGTACTTC
NA	TRBV5-1	TRBJ2-7	NA	CASSRGLSSYEQYF	TGCGCCAGCAGCCGGGGCCTTAGCTCCTACGAGCAGTACTTC
few	TRBV5-4	TRBJ2-7	TRBD2	CASSPSGGAEQYF	TGTGCCAGCAGCCCTAGCGGGGGGGCAGAGCAGTACTTC
few	TRBV6-5	TRBJ2-7	TRBD2	CASSSGAGAYYEQYF	TGTGCCAGCAGTTCCGGAGCGGGGGCTTACTACGAGCAGTACTTC
NA	TRBV6-1	TRBJ1-1	NA	CASSNQERGAAFF	TGTGCCAGCAGTAACCAGGAACGCGGAGCGGCTTTCTTT
NA	TRBV5-6	TRBJ2-1	NA	CASSLGAGGASYNEQFF	TGTGCCAGCAGCTTGGGGGCAGGCGGGGCATCCTACAATGAGCAGTTCTTC
many	TRBV12-3/TRBV12-4	TRBJ2-3	TRBD2	CASKRGGLDTQYF	TGTGCCAGCAAACGGGGGGGCCTAGATACGCAGTATTTT
once	TRBV30	TRBJ1-4	NA	CAWSIREGEKLFF	TGTGCCTGGAGTATCAGGGAGGGTGAAAAACTGTTTTTT
NA	TRBV20-1	TRBJ1-6	TRBD1	CSAKTGINNSPLHF	TGCAGTGCCAAGACAGGGATTAATAATTCACCCCTCCACTTT
NA	TRBV20-1	TRBJ1-4	NA	CSARDRVFSEKLFF	TGCAGTGCTAGAGACAGGGTATTTTCGGAAAAACTGTTTTTT
few	TRBV2	TRBJ2-7	NA	CASSEAVEQYF	TGTGCCAGCAGTGAGGCTGTGGAGCAGTACTTC
many	TRBV4-1	TRBJ1-2	NA	CASSQDAGNYGYTF	TGTGCCAGCAGCCAAGATGCAGGAAACTATGGCTACACCTTC
NA	TRBV4-2	TRBJ2-7	NA	CASSQEEAAGRSYEQYF	TGTGCCAGCAGCCAAGAAGAAGCAGCCGGCCGCTCCTACGAGCAGTACTTC
NA	TRBV30	TRBJ2-7	NA	CAWSEKTYREYEQYF	TGTGCCTGGAGTGAAAAAACCTACAGGGAGTACGAGCAGTACTTC
NA	TRBV25-1	TRBJ2-4	NA	CASSEPTGAKNIQYF	TGTGCCAGCAGTGAGCCGACTGGAGCCAAAAACATTCAGTACTTC
few	TRBV9	TRBJ2-3	TRBD2	CASSFFSGGTDTQYF	TGTGCCAGCAGCTTTTTTAGCGGGGGCACAGATACGCAGTATTTT
NA	TRBV7-9	TRBJ2-7	TRBD2	CASSPGGEGPYEQYF	TGTGCCAGCAGCCCGGGGGGAGAAGGACCCTACGAGCAGTACTTC
NA	TRBV6-2/TRBV6-3	TRBJ2-3	NA	CAYSRAGTDTQYF	TGTGCATATAGCCGGGCCGGCACAGATACGCAGTATTTT
NA	TRBV20-1	TRBJ2-7	TRBD2	CSVGGGGRGEQYF	TGCAGTGTCGGGGGCGGGGGGCGCGGGGAGCAGTACTTC
NA	TRBV5-1	TRBJ2-4	NA	CASSLGTGLAKNIQYF	TGCGCCAGCAGCTTGGGAACGGGGCTAGCCAAAAACATTCAGTACTTC
few	TRBV15	TRBJ2-1	TRBD2	CATSRGSLLAESNEQFF	TGTGCCACCAGCAGAGGCAGCCTACTAGCGGAAAGTAATGAGCAGTTCTTC
NA	TRBV12-3/TRBV12-4	TRBJ2-7	NA	CASSSVTRSSYEQYF	TGTGCCAGCAGTTCCGTGACTAGAAGCTCCTACGAGCAGTACTTC
many	TRBV15	TRBJ2-2	NA	CATSYIRGRAGELFF	TGTGCCACCAGCTATATCAGGGGAAGAGCCGGGGAGCTGTTTTTT
NA	TRBV7-9	TRBJ2-7	TRBD1	CASSLASGQGGEQYF	TGTGCCAGCAGCTTAGCCTCCGGACAGGGCGGCGAGCAGTACTTC
NA	TRBV29-1	TRBJ2-1	TRBD1	CSVGTGGPSYNEPFF	TGCAGCGTCGGGACAGGGGGCCCCTCCTACAATGAGCCGTTCTTC